This T cell receptor (beta chain) was identified during a study of blood T cell repertoires in COVID-19. Study-level background: Nucleic acid was either cDNA or gDNA, and it came from T cells, B-cell-depleted T cells, or PBMCs.

Sequencing was performed with immunoSEQ multiplex PCR; in TCRdb, only in-frame clones are kept and a portion is missing. The sample includes under 200,000 clones, more than 75% of them seen just once. Trimming pared 9 bases from V and 0 bases from J, leaving 11 bases between. Germline CDR1 KGHDR, CDR2 SFDVKD. This CDR3 region has 13 residues. The sample consisted of peripheral blood. This clonotype originated in a man aged 35-49 years with acute or convalescent COVID-19. The chain combines TRBV24-1 with TRBJ2-7; weak D call: TRBD1 (5 bases). CDR3 nucleotides: TGTGCCACCCGGCCCAGGGACTCCTACGAGCAGTACTTC. Protein sequence: CATRPRDSYEQYF.